Sequencing of this TCR beta chain was carried out in a study of read filtering for tumor transcriptome and immune sequencing (TCRdb year 2020). A note on the overall study: The cohort had roughly 17 male and roughly 14 female patients with a mean age of about 66 years, ranging from 47 to 80. Using the same bone marrow samples, the study ran both targeted immune repertoire sequencing and bulk whole-transcriptome sequencing and then compared the TCR repertoires from each method. TCR-region mapped reads per sample ranged from about 4.05 to 11 million with IR-seq versus only roughly 75 to 1273 with RNA-seq. After DNase treatment, whole-transcriptome libraries were prepared with the TruSeq RNA Access Library Prep Kit. One main goal was a read-filtering strategy for immune repertoire data, in particular deciding whether clonotypes backed by only one read should be removed. By revised international staging, eight or nine patients were R-ISS I, about 15 were R-ISS II and 7 were R-ISS III.

In the germline V gene (reference sequence), CDR1 corresponds to DFQATT and CDR2 to SNEGSKA. CDR3 length: 12 amino acids, cysteine to phenylalanine. The CDR3 DNA has 36 bases and is translated from base 1. TCR libraries were constructed from roughly 360 ng RNA using the Immunoverse kit, and molecular barcoded adaptors covering alpha/delta and beta/gamma chains were employed. TCR library preparation used the same RNA that went into transcriptome sequencing. Sequencing of the TCR libraries was done on an Illumina HiSeq 4000 with 2 x 150 cycles. In the authors' own workflow: With MiXCR, TCR reads were aligned to human V, D, J and C references and assembled into CDR3 clonotypes, with quality filtering and error correction included. The tcR package in R was used to analyze clonotype counts and gene usage diversity. Raw mapping reads were checked after the RNA-seq reads had been mapped by STAR aligner version 2.5.3a onto the human GRCh37 genome. To test the effect of sequencing depth on detected clonotypes, IR-seq fastq files were randomly downsampled using Seqtk 1.3. TCRdb applied fastp at Q25 and MiXCR to the public reads, then kept only in-frame beta chains. One record per CDR3 amino acid sequence lists the most common genes and DNA. TCRdb's processing, not the authors', yielded these V and J calls. Within this sample are some 62,000 distinct CDR3 sequences, with around 14% of them counted one time only. In total, the top ten clones hold under 55% of the sample.

What the research found in general, with its limitations: Compared with RNA-seq, IR-seq captured clonotypes at much higher depth and more reliably, and a smaller IR-seq throughput was enough to identify most shared clonotypes. The sorted CD138-negative fraction was not purified T cells but a mixed bone marrow immune population. In IR-seq, single-read clonotypes were approximately 80% of clonotypes but around 3.2% of total reads; in RNA-seq they were 74.6% of clonotypes and 35% to 50% of reads. The correlation between IR-seq and RNA-seq shared clonotype proportions was increased by removal of single-read clonotypes.

This clonotype showed up many times. It lacks a known antigen. The sample holds no much larger clone one base away, and base qualities are not on file. Every patient had bone marrow sampled at the time of active disease. Bone marrow mononuclear cells were isolated by Ficoll-Hypaque density gradient centrifugation. Myeloma plasma cells were removed and CD138-negative cells were obtained by negative selection following labeling with CD138 magnetic microbeads on a MACS separator. The purity of the isolated cells was checked by flow cytometry with CD138 antibodies on an Attune NxT. Total RNA was extracted with TRIzol reagent and quantified with a NanoDrop spectrophotometer. For each patient, the CD138-negative bone marrow sample underwent paired RNA-seq and IR-seq.

The sequence came from a donor aged 40 or over with multiple myeloma. Sequenced input: a population of CD138-negative cells sorted from bone marrow. The cell subset or site label on this specimen signifies: bone marrow mononuclear cells depleted of CD138+ plasma/myeloma cells by negative magnetic selection. The V and J segments used are TRBV20-1 and TRBJ1-1, and perhaps TRBD1 as D gene, on 6 matching bases. This receptor has the CDR3 CTPKQGTTEAFF. Read as DNA, the sequence is TGCACCCCCAAACAGGGAACCACTGAAGCTTTCTTT.